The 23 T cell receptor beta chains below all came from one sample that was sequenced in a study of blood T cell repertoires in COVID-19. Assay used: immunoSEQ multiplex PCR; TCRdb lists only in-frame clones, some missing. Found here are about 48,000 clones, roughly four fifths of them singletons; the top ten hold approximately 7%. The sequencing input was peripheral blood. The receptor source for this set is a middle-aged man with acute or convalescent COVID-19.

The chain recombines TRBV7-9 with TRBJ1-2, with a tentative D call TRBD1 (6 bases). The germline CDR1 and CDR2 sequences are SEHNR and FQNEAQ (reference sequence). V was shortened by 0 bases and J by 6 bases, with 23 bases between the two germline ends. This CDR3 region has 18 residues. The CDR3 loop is CASSLAGRQAGIRHGYTF. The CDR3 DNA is TGTGCCAGCAGCTTAGCTGGGCGACAGGCAGGTATTAGGCATGGCTACACCTTC.

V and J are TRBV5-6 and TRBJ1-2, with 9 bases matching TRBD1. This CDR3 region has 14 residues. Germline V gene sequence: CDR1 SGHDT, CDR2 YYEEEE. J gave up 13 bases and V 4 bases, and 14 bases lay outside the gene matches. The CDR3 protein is CASSREVGTGLFTF. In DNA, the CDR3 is TGTGCCAGCAGCAGGGAGGTGGGGACAGGGCTGTTCACCTTC.

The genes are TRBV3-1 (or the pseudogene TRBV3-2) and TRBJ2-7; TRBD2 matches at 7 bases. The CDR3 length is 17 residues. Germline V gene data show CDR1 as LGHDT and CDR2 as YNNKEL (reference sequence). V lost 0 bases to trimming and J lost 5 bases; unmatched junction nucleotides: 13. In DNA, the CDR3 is TGTGCCAGCAGCCAAGAAGAAAAAGGACTAGGGAAGAACGAGCAGTACTTC. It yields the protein CASSQEEKGLGKNEQYF.

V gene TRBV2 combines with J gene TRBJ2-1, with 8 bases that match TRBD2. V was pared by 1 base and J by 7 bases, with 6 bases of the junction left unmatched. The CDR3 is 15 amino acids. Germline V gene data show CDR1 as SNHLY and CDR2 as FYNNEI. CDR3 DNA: TGTGCCAGCAGTGAAGTCGGGGGGGTTCCGAATGAGCAGTTCTTC. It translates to CASSEVGGVPNEQFF.

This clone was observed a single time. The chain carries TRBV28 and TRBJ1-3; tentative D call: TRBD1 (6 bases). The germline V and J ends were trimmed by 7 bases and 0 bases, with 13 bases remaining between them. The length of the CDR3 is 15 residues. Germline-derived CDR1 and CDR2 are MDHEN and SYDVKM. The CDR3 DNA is TGTGCCAGCACCAAAAAACAGGGCTCTGGAAACACCATATATTTT. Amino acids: CASTKKQGSGNTIYF.

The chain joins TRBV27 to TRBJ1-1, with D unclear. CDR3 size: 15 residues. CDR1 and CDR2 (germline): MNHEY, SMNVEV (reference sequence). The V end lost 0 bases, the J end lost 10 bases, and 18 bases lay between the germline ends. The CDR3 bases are TGTGCCAGCAGTTTATCGATCGGGGTAAGGTTGCGAGCTTTCTTT. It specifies CASSLSIGVRLRAFF.

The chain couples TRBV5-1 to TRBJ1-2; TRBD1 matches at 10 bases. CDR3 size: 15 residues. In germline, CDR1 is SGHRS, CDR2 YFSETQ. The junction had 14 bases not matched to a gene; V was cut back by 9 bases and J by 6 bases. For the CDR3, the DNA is TGCGCCACCTCGGGACAGGGGCCACCCCTGGATGGCTACACCTTC. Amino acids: CATSGQGPPLDGYTF.

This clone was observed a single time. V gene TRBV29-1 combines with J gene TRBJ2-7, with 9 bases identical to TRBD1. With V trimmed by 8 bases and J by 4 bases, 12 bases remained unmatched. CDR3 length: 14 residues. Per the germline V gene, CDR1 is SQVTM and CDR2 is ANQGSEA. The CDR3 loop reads CSIPSTGGRYEQYF. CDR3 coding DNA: TGCAGCATACCATCGACAGGGGGGAGATACGAGCAGTACTTC.

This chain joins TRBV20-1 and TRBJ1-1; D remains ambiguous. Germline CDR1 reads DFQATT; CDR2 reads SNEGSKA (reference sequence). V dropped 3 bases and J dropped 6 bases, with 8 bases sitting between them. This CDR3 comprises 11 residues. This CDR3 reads CSASTAAEAFF. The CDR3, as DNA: TGCAGTGCTAGCACAGCGGCTGAAGCTTTCTTT.

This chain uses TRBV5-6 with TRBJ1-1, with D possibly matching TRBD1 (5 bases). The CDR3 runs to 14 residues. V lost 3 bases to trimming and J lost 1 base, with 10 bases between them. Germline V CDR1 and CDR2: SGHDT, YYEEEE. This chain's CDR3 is CASSSGTSNTEAFF. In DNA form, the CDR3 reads TGTGCCAGCAGCTCCGGGACTTCGAACACTGAAGCTTTCTTT.

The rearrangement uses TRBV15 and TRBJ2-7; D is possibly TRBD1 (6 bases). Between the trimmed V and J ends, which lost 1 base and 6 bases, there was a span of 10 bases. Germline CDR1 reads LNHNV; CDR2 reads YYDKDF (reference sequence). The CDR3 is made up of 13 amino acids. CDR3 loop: CATSRGDNSEQYF. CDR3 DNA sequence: TGTGCCACCAGCAGAGGGGACAATTCCGAGCAGTACTTC.

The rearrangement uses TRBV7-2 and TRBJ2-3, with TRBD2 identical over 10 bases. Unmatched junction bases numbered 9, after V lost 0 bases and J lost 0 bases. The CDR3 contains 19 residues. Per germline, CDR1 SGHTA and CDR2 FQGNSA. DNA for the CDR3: TGTGCCAGCAGCTTAGCGCTCAGCGGGGGGGCCACTAGCACAGATACGCAGTATTTT. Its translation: CASSLALSGGATSTDTQYF.

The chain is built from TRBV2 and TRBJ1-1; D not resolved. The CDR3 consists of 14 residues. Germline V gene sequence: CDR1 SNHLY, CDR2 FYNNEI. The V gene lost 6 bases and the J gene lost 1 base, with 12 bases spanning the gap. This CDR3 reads CASRVSRSNTEAFF. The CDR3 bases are TGTGCCAGCAGGGTTTCACGGTCGAACACTGAAGCTTTCTTT.

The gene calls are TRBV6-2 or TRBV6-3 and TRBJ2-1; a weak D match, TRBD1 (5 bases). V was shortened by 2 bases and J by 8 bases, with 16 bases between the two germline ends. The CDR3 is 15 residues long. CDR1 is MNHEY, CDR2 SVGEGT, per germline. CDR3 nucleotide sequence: TGTGCCAGCAGTTACCCGTTGGTCAGGGTAGATGAGCAGTTCTTC. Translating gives CASSYPLVRVDEQFF.

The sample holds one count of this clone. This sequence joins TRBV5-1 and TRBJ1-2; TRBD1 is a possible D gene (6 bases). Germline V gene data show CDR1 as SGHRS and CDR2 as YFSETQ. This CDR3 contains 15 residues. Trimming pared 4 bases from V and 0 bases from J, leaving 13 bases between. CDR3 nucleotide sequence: TGCGCCAGCAGCGCACAGGGAAGAGCTAACTATGGCTACACCTTC. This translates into CASSAQGRANYGYTF.

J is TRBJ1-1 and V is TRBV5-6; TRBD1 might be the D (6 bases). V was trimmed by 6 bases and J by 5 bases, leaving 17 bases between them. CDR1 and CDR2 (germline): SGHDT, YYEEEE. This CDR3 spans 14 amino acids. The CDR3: CASILQGRVTEAFF. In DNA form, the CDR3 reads TGTGCCAGCATTTTACAGGGTAGGGTGACTGAAGCTTTCTTT.

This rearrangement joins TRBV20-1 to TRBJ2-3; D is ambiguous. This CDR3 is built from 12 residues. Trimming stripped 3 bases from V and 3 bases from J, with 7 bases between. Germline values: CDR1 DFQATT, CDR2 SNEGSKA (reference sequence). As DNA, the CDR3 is TGCAGTGCTAGTAGAGGAACAGATACGCAGTATTTT. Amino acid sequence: CSASRGTDTQYF.

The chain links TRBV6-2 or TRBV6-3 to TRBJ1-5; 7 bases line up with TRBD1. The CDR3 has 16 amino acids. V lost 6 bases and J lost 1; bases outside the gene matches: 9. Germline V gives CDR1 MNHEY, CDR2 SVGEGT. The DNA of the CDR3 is TGTGCCAGCAGCGACTACAGGGGTCTAAGCAATCAGCCCCAGCATTTT. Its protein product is CASSDYRGLSNQPQHF.

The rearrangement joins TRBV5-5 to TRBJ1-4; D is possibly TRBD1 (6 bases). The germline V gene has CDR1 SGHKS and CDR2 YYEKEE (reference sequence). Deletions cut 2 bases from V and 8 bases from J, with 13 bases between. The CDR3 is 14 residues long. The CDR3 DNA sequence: TGTGCCAGCAGCTTAACGCCAGGGGAGGAAAAACTGTTTTTT. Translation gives CASSLTPGEEKLFF.

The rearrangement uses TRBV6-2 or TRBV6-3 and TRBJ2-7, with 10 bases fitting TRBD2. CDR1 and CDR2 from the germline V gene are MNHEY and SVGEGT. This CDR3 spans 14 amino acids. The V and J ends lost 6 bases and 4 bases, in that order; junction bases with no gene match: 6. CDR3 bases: TGTGCCAGCAGCCCCGGGACTAGCGTTTACGAGCAGTACTTC. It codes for CASSPGTSVYEQYF.

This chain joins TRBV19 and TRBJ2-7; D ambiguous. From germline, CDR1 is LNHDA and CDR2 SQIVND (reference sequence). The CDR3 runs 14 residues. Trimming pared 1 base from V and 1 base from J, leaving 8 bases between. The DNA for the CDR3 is TGTGCCAGTAGTATAGCCACACAATCCTACGAGCAGTACTTC. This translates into CASSIATQSYEQYF.

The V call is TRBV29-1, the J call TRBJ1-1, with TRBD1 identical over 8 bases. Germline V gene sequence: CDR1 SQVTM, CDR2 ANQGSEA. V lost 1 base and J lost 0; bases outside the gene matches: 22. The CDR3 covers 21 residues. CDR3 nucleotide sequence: TGCAGCGTTGAAGGTCCCCGAGATTCGGGACAGGATAGGTCCCTGAACACTGAAGCTTTCTTT. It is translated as CSVEGPRDSGQDRSLNTEAFF.

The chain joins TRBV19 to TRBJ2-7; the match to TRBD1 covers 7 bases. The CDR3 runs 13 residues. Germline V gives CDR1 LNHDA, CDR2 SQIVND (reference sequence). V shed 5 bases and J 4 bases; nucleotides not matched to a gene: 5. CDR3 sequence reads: CASSAPRGYEQYF. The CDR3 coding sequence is TGTGCCAGTAGTGCGCCCAGGGGGTACGAGCAGTACTTC.